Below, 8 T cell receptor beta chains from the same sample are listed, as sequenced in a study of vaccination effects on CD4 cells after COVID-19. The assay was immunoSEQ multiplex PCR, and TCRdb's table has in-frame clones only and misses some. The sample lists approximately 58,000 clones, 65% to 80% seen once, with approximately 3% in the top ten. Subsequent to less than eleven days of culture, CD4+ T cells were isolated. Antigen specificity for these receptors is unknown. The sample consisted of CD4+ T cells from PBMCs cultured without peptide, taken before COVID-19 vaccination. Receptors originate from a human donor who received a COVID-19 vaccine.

Here the CDR3 DNA reads TGTGCCAGCAGTCTCCGGGGGGAGGGAACAATCACAGATACGCAGTATTTT. Amino acids: CASSLRGEGTITDTQYF. The chain joins TRBV2 to TRBJ2-3; 7 positions agree with TRBD2. J was trimmed by 2 bases and V by 5 bases; bases with no gene match: 13. The CDR3 length is 17 residues. Germline CDR1 reads SNHLY; CDR2 reads FYNNEI.

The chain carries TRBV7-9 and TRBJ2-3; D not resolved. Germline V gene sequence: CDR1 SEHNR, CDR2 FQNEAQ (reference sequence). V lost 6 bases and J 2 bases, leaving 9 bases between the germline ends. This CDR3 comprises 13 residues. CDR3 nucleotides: TGTGCCAGCAGGGTCCACACCACAGATACGCAGTATTTT. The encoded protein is CASRVHTTDTQYF.

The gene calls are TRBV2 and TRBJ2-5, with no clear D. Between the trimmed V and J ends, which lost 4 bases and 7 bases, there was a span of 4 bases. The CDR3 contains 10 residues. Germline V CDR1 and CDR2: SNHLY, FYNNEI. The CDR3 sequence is CASSVVTQYF. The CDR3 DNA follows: TGTGCCAGCAGTGTGGTGACCCAGTACTTC.

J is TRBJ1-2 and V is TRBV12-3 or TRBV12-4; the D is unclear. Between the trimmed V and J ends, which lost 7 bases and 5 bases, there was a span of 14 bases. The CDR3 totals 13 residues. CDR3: CASTLGYEYGYTF. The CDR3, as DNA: TGTGCCAGCACCTTAGGTTATGAGTATGGCTACACCTTC.

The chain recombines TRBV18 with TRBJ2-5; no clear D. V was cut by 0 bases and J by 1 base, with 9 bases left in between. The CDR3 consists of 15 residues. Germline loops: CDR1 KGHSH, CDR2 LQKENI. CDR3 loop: CASSPPVTAQETQYF. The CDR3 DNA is TGTGCCAGCTCACCACCGGTAACAGCCCAAGAGACCCAGTACTTC. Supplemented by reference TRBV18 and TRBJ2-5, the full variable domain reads NAGVMQNPRHLVRRRGQEARLRCSPMKGHSHVYWYRQLPEEGLKFMVYLQKENIIDESGMPKERFSAEFPKEGPSILRIQQVVRGDSAAYFCASSPPVTAQETQYFGPGTRLLVL.

CDR3 nucleotides: TGTGCCAGCAGCCCGTCAGCGGGGCAGGGCAATGAGCAGTTCTTC. Its protein product is CASSPSAGQGNEQFF. The genes are TRBV7-3 and TRBJ2-1; TRBD2 aligns across 7 bases. In germline, CDR1 is SGHTA, CDR2 FQGTGA. The CDR3 covers 15 residues. V lost 5 bases, J lost 6 bases, and 10 bases stayed unmatched.

DNA for the CDR3: TGCGCCAGCAGCTTGGGGGGGACCTTAAACTATGGCTACACCTTC. Protein product: CASSLGGTLNYGYTF. The rearrangement links TRBV5-1 to TRBJ1-2, with D tentatively TRBD1 (5 bases). The CDR3 runs to 15 residues. Germline V CDR1 and CDR2: SGHRS, YFSETQ. V dropped 0 bases and J dropped 2 bases, with 11 bases sitting between them.

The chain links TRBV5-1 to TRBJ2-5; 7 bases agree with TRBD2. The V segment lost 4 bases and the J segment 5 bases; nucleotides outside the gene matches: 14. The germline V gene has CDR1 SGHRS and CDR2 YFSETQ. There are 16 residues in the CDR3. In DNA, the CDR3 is TGCGCCAGCAGCCTGATCAGCGGGGACGGCTCGGAGACCCAGTACTTC. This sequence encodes CASSLISGDGSETQYF. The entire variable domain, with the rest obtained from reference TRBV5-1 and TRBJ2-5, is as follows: KAGVTQTPRYLIKTRGQQVTLSCSPISGHRSVSWYQQTPGQGLQFLFEYFSETQRNKGNFPGRFSGRQFSNSRSEMNVSTLELGDSALYLCASSLISGDGSETQYFGPGTRLLVL.